This paragraph reports one T cell receptor (beta chain). Its antigen is not known. A read error may account for a junction end that differs from germline. These data originate in a study of Graves' ophthalmopathy and Graves' hyperthyroidism. The overall study: Hyperthyroidism showing no ophthalmopathy within 18 months of follow-up was stable. General observations from the study: Appearing in blood as well were most expanded thyroid clonotypes above 0.001 frequency. From stable hyperthyroidism, ophthalmopathy was separated by a 13-signature model with 85% to 90% sensitivity and around 80% specificity.

Amplification from RNA transcripts yielded the TCR beta CDR3 regions. The library came from an HTBI-primed first-round RT-PCR and a second-round multiplex PCR. TCRdb reprocessed the multiplex PCR reads with MiXCR, giving one entry per CDR3 protein. Found here are over a million distinct CDR3 sequences, about 40% of them singletons; the top ten hold around 10%. This CDR3 is 15 amino acids long. CDR1 and CDR2 (germline): MGHDK, SYGVNS. This receptor was taken from an adult man with Graves' hyperthyroidism. Material for sequencing was peripheral blood or thyroid tissue (not recorded which). The chain couples TRBV25-1 to TRBJ2-5, with TRBD2 matching over 9 bases. The CDR3 protein is CASSWLAGYQETQCF. The CDR3 DNA is TGTGCCAGCAGTTGGCTAGCGGGATACCAAGAGACCCAGTGCTTC.